This paragraph reports one T cell receptor beta chain. Those enrolled, adults aged roughly 18 to 89 years, came from about 24 US areas. Trimming took 3 bases from V and 7 from J, leaving 25 bases between them. The CDR3 spans 18 residues. Germline lookup yields CDR1 SGHNT and CDR2 YYREEE (reference sequence). The data were taken from a study of blood T cell repertoires in COVID-19. Study details: The United States, Italy and Spain provided the acute and convalescent COVID-19 samples.

Authors' methods: Amplification with reference gene primers provided the estimates of nucleated cell counts. Some clones are missing from TCRdb's copy, which holds only in-frame ones; the method was immunoSEQ multiplex PCR. The DNA was the basis for D and trimming; V, J and clone size are from that table. The sample comprises about 290,000 clones, 89% of which are singletons, and about 1.7% rests with the top ten. The clonotype was recovered from a woman aged 40-49 years who had recovered from COVID-19. V is TRBV5-4 and J is TRBJ1-4; D might be TRBD1 (5 bases). Sequenced: PBMCs or T cells enriched from blood (not recorded which). This chain's CDR3 is CASSSSGGGAVRGEKLFF. For the CDR3, the DNA is TGTGCCAGCAGCTCCTCCGGGGGGGGAGCGGTGCGCGGTGAAAAACTGTTTTTT.